The sequence of this T cell receptor (beta chain) was determined in a study of monozygotic twins with inflammatory bowel disease. Study-wide results and limits: The data did not back a single strong IBD-associated clonotype or signal.

Researchers generated cDNA in eight separate reactions per sample. From the 5' RACE reads, TCRdb lists one entry per CDR3 protein and no DNA. Its table records approximately 390,000 distinct CDR3 sequences. Germline values: CDR1 LGHDT, CDR2 YNNKEL (reference sequence). This CDR3 has 14 residues. Comments on this clonotype: Its antigen is unknown.

Sample: blood. The sequence was collected from a human donor with ulcerative colitis or Crohn's disease, or a healthy co-twin of an affected twin (not recorded which). V gene TRBV3-1 combines with J gene TRBJ1-4; the TCRdb D gene call, TRBD1, has no DNA to confirm it. CDR3 region: CASSQRGEGEKLFF. Based on the CDR3 plus reference TRBV3-1 and TRBJ1-4, the full variable domain is DTAVSQTPKYLVTQMGNDKSIKCEQNLGHDTMYWYKQDSKKFLKIMFSYNNKELIINETVPNRFSPKSPDKAHLNLHINSLELGDSAVYFCASSQRGEGEKLFFGSGTQLSVL.